Shown below are 27 T cell receptor beta chains from a single sample sequenced in a study of T-cell reconstitution after alpha-beta-depleted transplantation in children. The authors prepared the TCRbeta library with unique molecular identifiers. Each CDR3 protein gets one entry after TCRdb re-called the PCR reads with MiXCR. Of about 590,000 distinct CDR3 sequences listed, roughly 13% were seen once; the top ten hold about 2.2%. The sequencing here drew on PBMCs, mostly from graft donor cells, taken 360 days after TCRalphabeta/CD19-depleted stem cell transplant. The receptors come from a male patient younger than 18 who had a stem cell transplant for acute myeloid leukemia, so the T cells may come from the graft donor.

This clonotype was recorded at least ten times. V and J are TRBV4-2 and TRBJ2-2; no clear D. Germline V gives CDR1 LGHNA, CDR2 YNFKEQ. V lost 8 bases and J lost 6, with 13 bases in between. CDR3 size: 13 residues. The CDR3, as DNA: TGTGCCAGCGGTGATCAAAGGGCCGGGGAGCTGTTTTTT. It yields the protein CASGDQRAGELFF.

As DNA, the CDR3 is TGTGCCAGCAGCTTCCGTCGGATAGCGGGACCGACCTACGAGCAGTACTTC. Protein sequence: CASSFRRIAGPTYEQYF. The chain carries TRBV7-2 and TRBJ2-7; 8 nucleotides match TRBD2. Germline loops: CDR1 SGHTA, CDR2 FQGNSA. The J segment lost 2 bases and the V segment lost 3 bases, leaving 12 bases of the junction unmatched. This CDR3 has 17 residues.

This clonotype appeared many times. The chain couples TRBV29-1 to TRBJ2-3, with unresolved D. V was clipped by 3 bases and J by 1 base, with 2 bases between them. The CDR3 extends over 11 amino acids. Germline V gene data show CDR1 as SQVTM and CDR2 as ANQGSEA. CDR3 sequence reads: CSVDGTDTQYF. CDR3 nucleotides: TGCAGCGTTGATGGCACAGATACGCAGTATTTT.

The rearrangement uses TRBV7-9 and TRBJ2-4, with TRBD2 matching over 8 bases. The germline CDR1 and CDR2 sequences are SEHNR and FQNEAQ (reference sequence). With 1 base clipped from V and 7 bases from J, the junction kept 0 bases outside the gene matches. This CDR3 has 13 residues. The DNA for the CDR3 is TGTGCCAGCAGCTTAGGACTAGCGAACATTCAGTACTTC. It specifies CASSLGLANIQYF.

The V gene is TRBV4-3, the J gene TRBJ2-2; D is undetermined. Germline CDR1 and CDR2: LGHNA and YSLEER. V dropped 0 bases and J dropped 2 bases, with 7 bases sitting between them. The CDR3 sequence is 15 residues long. The CDR3: CASSQDPTNTGELFF. The CDR3 DNA reads TGCGCCAGCAGCCAAGACCCTACCAACACCGGGGAGCTGTTTTTT.

This clonotype occurred a few times. The J gene is TRBJ2-7, the V gene TRBV13, with D possibly TRBD1 on 6 matching bases. V was clipped by 0 bases and J by 7 bases, with 16 bases between them. Per the germline V gene, CDR1 is PRHDT and CDR2 is FYEKMQ (reference sequence). This CDR3 is built from 15 residues. The CDR3 loop reads CASSLGLQARGEQYF. The CDR3 DNA sequence: TGTGCCAGCAGCTTAGGCTTGCAGGCCAGGGGAGAGCAGTACTTC.

The CDR3 DNA reads TGTGCCTGGGGACAGCAGCAAGAGACCCAGTACTTC. Protein sequence: CAWGQQQETQYF. V is TRBV30 and J is TRBJ2-5, with D possibly matching TRBD1 (6 bases). The V and J ends lost 5 bases and 2 bases respectively, with 9 bases between them. Germline lookup yields CDR1 GTSNPN and CDR2 SVGIG (reference sequence). The CDR3 contains 12 residues.

In its sample, this clonotype was seen many times. The rearrangement joins TRBV4-2 to TRBJ2-1, with D uncertain. The germline gives CDR1 LGHNA, CDR2 YNFKEQ. CDR3 length: 16 residues. The V gene lost 0 bases and the J gene lost 1 base, with 10 bases spanning the gap. CDR3 region: CASSQEQGGSYNEQFF. CDR3 coding DNA: TGTGCCAGCAGCCAAGAACAAGGCGGTTCCTACAATGAGCAGTTCTTC.

This clonotype was seen repeatedly, ten times or more. The J gene is TRBJ2-1, the V gene TRBV29-1; TRBD2 matches 14 bases. CDR1 SQVTM and CDR2 ANQGSEA come from the germline V gene. Trimming at V came to 8 bases and at J to 10 bases, leaving 10 bases not matched to a gene. CDR3 length: 14 residues. In nucleotides, the CDR3 is TGCAGCACCACCGGGACTAGCGGGAGAGGAGAGCAGTTCTTC. It yields the protein CSTTGTSGRGEQFF.

This clonotype was recorded many times. This chain uses TRBV29-1 with TRBJ2-1; 7 bases line up with TRBD1. The CDR3 has 13 residues. Germline V CDR1 and CDR2: SQVTM, ANQGSEA. J lost 3 bases, V lost 8 bases, and 7 bases had no gene match. The CDR3 coding sequence is TGCAGCTCGGGACAGATCCTCTACAATGAGCAGTTCTTC. Protein: CSSGQILYNEQFF.

This clonotype was found once. The chain recombines TRBV15 with TRBJ2-7, with 8 bases matching TRBD1. The germline V gene encodes CDR1 LNHNV and CDR2 YYDKDF (reference sequence). Unmatched junction bases numbered 11, after V lost 1 base and J lost 6 bases. This CDR3 is 16 amino acids long. CDR3 protein: CATSRVGRGLLVEQYF. DNA for the CDR3: TGTGCCACCAGCAGAGTGGGCAGGGGGCTCCTGGTCGAGCAGTACTTC.

This clonotype has a count of ten or more. The chain links TRBV28 to TRBJ2-5; TRBD2 agrees at 11 bases. The CDR3 consists of 16 residues. Germline V CDR1 and CDR2: MDHEN, SYDVKM. Unmatched junction bases numbered 4, after V lost 3 bases and J lost 1 base. The CDR3 region has the DNA TGTGCCAGCAGTTTCGTAGCGGGAGGGGGCCAAGAGACCCAGTACTTC. Protein sequence: CASSFVAGGGQETQYF.

This clonotype turned up a few times. The chain joins TRBV27 to TRBJ2-7; 8 bases are shared with TRBD1. From germline, CDR1 is MNHEY and CDR2 SMNVEV (reference sequence). The junction had 4 bases not matched to a gene; V was cut back by 0 bases and J by 3 bases. The CDR3 contains 15 residues. The CDR3 DNA reads TGTGCCAGCAGTTTATCCACACAGGGGGACTACGAGCAGTACTTC. Translating gives CASSLSTQGDYEQYF.

In this sample, this clonotype turned up once. The chain couples TRBV28 to TRBJ2-7, with 8 bases identical to TRBD2. Trimming at V came to 5 bases and at J to 5 bases, leaving 11 bases not matched to a gene. The germline V gene encodes CDR1 MDHEN and CDR2 SYDVKM. This CDR3 has 15 amino acids. In DNA, the CDR3 is TGTGCCAGCAGTCGGAGACTAGCGCCCTGGGACGAGCAGTACTTC. It translates to CASSRRLAPWDEQYF.

The sample holds many counts of this clonotype. The rearrangement uses TRBV10-3 and TRBJ2-5; perhaps TRBD1 as D (6 bases). CDR1 and CDR2 (germline): ENHRY, SYGVKD. This CDR3 spans 12 amino acids. Trimming removed 5 bases from V and 5 bases from J, with 9 bases in between. The CDR3 DNA is TGTGCCATCAGTCGACAGGCTGAGACCCAGTACTTC. Its protein product is CAISRQAETQYF.

This clonotype showed up many times. The chain is built from TRBV12-3 or TRBV12-4 and TRBJ1-2; tentative D call: TRBD1 (5 bases). The V and J ends lost 4 bases and 0 bases respectively, with 12 bases between them. The CDR3 is 15 amino acids. This CDR3 is CASSSLGTSNYGYTF. The DNA of the CDR3 is TGTGCCAGCAGTTCCCTGGGGACGTCTAACTATGGCTACACCTTC.

V and J are TRBV4-3 and TRBJ2-1; D is ambiguous. The CDR3 runs to 15 residues. Trimming took 0 bases from V and 4 from J, leaving 10 bases between them. Germline V gives CDR1 LGHNA, CDR2 YSLEER. CDR3 region: CASSQEGESYNEQFF. In nucleotides, the CDR3 is TGCGCCAGCAGCCAAGAGGGCGAATCATACAATGAGCAGTTCTTC.

This clonotype was recorded a few times. The chain carries TRBV6-1 and TRBJ2-3; TRBD2 might be the D (5 bases). The CDR3 spans 15 residues. Germline CDR1 is MNHNS and CDR2 is SASEGT. V lost 10 bases to trimming and J lost 0 bases, with 17 bases between them. The DNA for the CDR3 is TGTGCCACCCATTTCGAGGGCTCTAGCACAGATACGCAGTATTTT. Amino acids: CATHFEGSSTDTQYF.

This clonotype appeared a few times. The chain has TRBV20-1 and TRBJ2-7; D remains unclear. V was shortened by 7 bases and J by 2 bases, with 9 bases between the two germline ends. The CDR3 length is 11 residues. Germline CDR1 is DFQATT and CDR2 is SNEGSKA (reference sequence). The chain's CDR3 is CSGQVTYEQYF. CDR3 bases: TGCAGTGGGCAGGTGACCTACGAGCAGTACTTC.

This clonotype was seen only a few times. This chain connects TRBV20-1 to TRBJ2-3; 9 bases are a match to TRBD1. The CDR3 extends over 15 amino acids. Germline values: CDR1 DFQATT, CDR2 SNEGSKA (reference sequence). Trimming cost V 2 bases and J 0 bases; bases outside gene matches: 3. As DNA, the CDR3 is TGCAGTGCTAGAACAGGGGGCTGGAGCACAGATACGCAGTATTTT. Translation: CSARTGGWSTDTQYF.

The V call is TRBV4-2, the J call TRBJ2-3; 7 positions agree with TRBD2. The CDR3 extends over 17 amino acids. Germline V CDR1 and CDR2: LGHNA, YNFKEQ. V trimming: 0 bases; J trimming: 2 bases; junction bases outside the gene matches: 8. The CDR3 coding sequence is TGTGCCAGCAGCCAAGAGGGGAGGGTCACCCCCACAGATACGCAGTATTTT. Its protein product is CASSQEGRVTPTDTQYF.

This clonotype was seen ten or more times. This chain connects TRBV20-1 to TRBJ2-7, with 7 bases that match TRBD1. The J segment lost 1 base and the V segment lost 0 bases, leaving 6 bases of the junction unmatched. Per the germline V gene, CDR1 is DFQATT and CDR2 is SNEGSKA (reference sequence). The CDR3 is 15 residues long. CDR3 protein: CSARDRDRQSYEQYF. The CDR3 DNA is TGCAGTGCTAGAGATCGGGACAGACAATCCTACGAGCAGTACTTC.

This clonotype has a handful of counts. The J gene is TRBJ2-3, the V gene TRBV19; no clear D gene. Germline CDR1 is LNHDA and CDR2 is SQIVND (reference sequence). CDR3 length: 13 amino acids. V was shortened by 7 bases and J by 2 bases, with 10 bases between the two germline ends. DNA of the CDR3: TGTGCCAGTACCCCAGGATTCACAGATACGCAGTATTTT. This translates into CASTPGFTDTQYF.

This clonotype came up many times. The J gene is TRBJ2-1, the V gene TRBV15; 8 bases agree with TRBD1. This CDR3 is built from 15 residues. With V trimmed by 8 bases and J by 0 bases, 6 bases remained unmatched. CDR1 and CDR2 (germline): LNHNV, YYDKDF (reference sequence). CDR3 amino acids: CATVRTGGSYNEQFF. CDR3 nucleotide sequence: TGTGCCACCGTCAGAACAGGGGGCTCCTACAATGAGCAGTTCTTC.

This clonotype has only a few counts. This sequence joins TRBV27 and TRBJ2-2; D not certain. Per germline, CDR1 MNHEY and CDR2 SMNVEV (reference sequence). Between the trimmed V and J ends, which lost 6 bases and 3 bases, there was a span of 20 bases. The CDR3 length is 17 residues. As DNA, the CDR3 is TGTGCCAGCAGCCGCCCTGTAGGTTTCTCGTACACCGGGGAGCTGTTTTTT. It codes for CASSRPVGFSYTGELFF.

This clonotype turned up a few times. The chain joins TRBV15 to TRBJ2-7, with 8 bases fitting TRBD1. The CDR3 length is 14 residues. Germline CDR1 reads LNHNV; CDR2 reads YYDKDF (reference sequence). J lost 2 bases, V lost 5 bases, and 5 bases had no gene match. The CDR3 here is CATSPNRGAYEQYF. For the CDR3, the DNA is TGTGCCACCAGCCCTAACAGGGGGGCCTACGAGCAGTACTTC.

In its sample, this clonotype was seen many times. The rearrangement links TRBV19 to TRBJ2-5; D possibly corresponds to TRBD2 (7 bases). CDR1 LNHDA and CDR2 SQIVND come from the germline V gene (reference sequence). Trimming cost V 6 bases and J 3 bases, with 11 bases left between them. The CDR3 contains 13 residues. CDR3 DNA: TGTGCCAGTAGACGGGGGGCCAAAGAGACCCAGTACTTC. Translating it yields CASRRGAKETQYF.